This T cell receptor beta chain was sequenced for a study of blood T cell repertoires in COVID-19. Generated by immunoSEQ multiplex PCR, the TCRdb table keeps only in-frame clones and is missing some. The sample has almost 250,000 clones; around 89% are singletons. Germline V CDR1 and CDR2: SGHAT, FQNNGV. With 8 bases removed from V and 4 bases from J, the gap between germline ends came to 17 bases. The CDR3 consists of 14 residues. The source is a woman younger than 45 who had recovered from COVID-19. The chain uses TRBV11-2 and TRBJ1-1; perhaps TRBD1 as D (6 bases). Sequenced sample: PBMCs or T cells enriched from blood (not recorded which). This chain's CDR3 is CASGPGRGGTEAFF. CDR3 nucleotide sequence: TGTGCCAGCGGCCCCGGGCGAGGGGGCACTGAAGCTTTCTTT. Combining the CDR3 with reference TRBV11-2 and TRBJ1-1 gives the whole variable domain EAGVAQSPRYKIIEKRQSVAFWCNPISGHATLYWYQQILGQGPKLLIQFQNNGVVDDSQLPKDRFSAERLKGVDSTLKIQPAKLEDSAVYLCASGPGRGGTEAFFGQGTRLTVV.